Listed below are T cell receptor beta chains from one sample, sequenced in a study of neurological immune-mediated disorders. TCRdb reprocessed the 5' RACE reads via MiXCR and lists one record per CDR3 protein. Of 20,000 to 25,000 distinct CDR3 sequences in the sample, roughly 17% were seen once. The sequenced sample was CD8+ T cells from blood. These receptors all stem from a woman under 30 with multiple sclerosis. Both conserved end residues are part of each CDR3. A D gene is named only where the DNA matches it firmly. Clone size is shown for a subset of rows, as once, few, many or a class of expanded clone.

CDR3 DNA,CDR3 protein,clone size,V gene,D gene,J gene
TGTGCCAGCACCCAAAGGTGGGGTATCAATGAGCAGTTCTTC,CASTQRWGINEQFF,-,TRBV27,-,TRBJ2-1
TGCGCCAGCACAGGGGCGACTGAAGCTTTCTTT,CASTGATEAFF,many,TRBV5-1,-,TRBJ1-1
TGTGCCACCAGCGGGAACCTGGATAGACGTGGCTATGGCTACACCTTC,CATSGNLDRRGYGYTF,many,TRBV15,-,TRBJ1-2
TGTGCTAGAGGGTCTGGGGCCAACGTCCTGACTTTC,CARGSGANVLTF,many,TRBV12-5,-,TRBJ2-6
TGTGCCAGCAGTGAAGCAGAACAGGACCGGCAGTTCTTC,CASSEAEQDRQFF,many,TRBV6-1,-,TRBJ2-1
TGTGCCAGCAGTTACGTGGATACGCAGTATTTT,CASSYVDTQYF,-,TRBV6-5,-,TRBJ2-3
TGCAGTGCTGAGGACTCCCGAAGCCCCACAGATACGCAGTATTTT,CSAEDSRSPTDTQYF,-,TRBV20-1,-,TRBJ2-3
TGCAGTGCTAATTGGAGAGTGGGCTTGGGCACTGAAGCTTTCTTT,CSANWRVGLGTEAFF,-,TRBV20-1,-,TRBJ1-1
TGTGCCACTACCCCGACTAGCGGGGGTTACAATGAGCAGTTCTTC,CATTPTSGGYNEQFF,many,TRBV24-1,TRBD2,TRBJ2-1
TGCAGTGCATTTAGCGGGAGGGCCTTCAATGAGCAGTTCTTC,CSAFSGRAFNEQFF,-,TRBV20-1,TRBD2,TRBJ2-1
TGCAGCGTTGAAGTCTCCCGGTACGACCTCTCTGGGGCCAACGTCCTGACTTTC,CSVEVSRYDLSGANVLTF,medium-sized,TRBV29-1,-,TRBJ2-6
TGTGCCAGCAGCTTAGTAACGGGGACTGAAGCTTTCTTT,CASSLVTGTEAFF,many,TRBV11-2,-,TRBJ1-1
TGCAGTGCTAGAGATTTCTGGGCTAGCGGGACAAGCCCAGGAAATGAGCAGTTCTTC,CSARDFWASGTSPGNEQFF,many,TRBV20-1,TRBD2,TRBJ2-1
TGCAGCGTTGTACAGGGGGACAGACCCGGCTACACCTTC,CSVVQGDRPGYTF,medium-sized,TRBV29-1,TRBD1,TRBJ1-2
TGTGCCAGCAGCCCCACCGGGGGGGAGGGCTACACCTTC,CASSPTGGEGYTF,many,TRBV7-6,-,TRBJ1-2
TGCAGCGTTGATTGGCTAGCGGGAGAAACAGATACGCAGTATTTT,CSVDWLAGETDTQYF,many,TRBV29-1,TRBD2,TRBJ2-3
TGCGCCAGCAGCTTGGGGACACCTAACTATGGCTACACCTTC,CASSLGTPNYGYTF,medium-sized,TRBV5-1,-,TRBJ1-2
TGCAGCGTTGAGATTAGCGGGAACCAAGAGACCCAGTACTTC,CSVEISGNQETQYF,many,TRBV29-1,TRBD2,TRBJ2-5
TGCGCCAGCAGTGGCCAGTCCCATCATGGCTACACCTTC,CASSGQSHHGYTF,medium-sized,TRBV10-2,-,TRBJ1-2
TGTGCCAGCAGCTTACGGGCCTTTGAGGCCAAAAACATTCAGTACTTC,CASSLRAFEAKNIQYF,-,TRBV7-8,-,TRBJ2-4
TGTGCCAGCAGTTTGTATGACAGGGCCGCCTATAATTCACCCCTCCACTTT,CASSLYDRAAYNSPLHF,many,TRBV12-3/TRBV12-4,TRBD1,TRBJ1-6
TGCGCCAGCAGCCAAGGGATTTTCCCCCTCGTGAACACTGAAGCTTTCTTT,CASSQGIFPLVNTEAFF,-,TRBV4-3,-,TRBJ1-1
TGTGCCAGCAGTTCCTGGGACAGGGTCGGCAATTCACCCCTCCACTTT,CASSSWDRVGNSPLHF,many,TRBV6-6,TRBD1,TRBJ1-6
TGCGCCAGCAGCTTGGCCCTAGCGGGGCCTCCCAATGAGCAGTTCTTC,CASSLALAGPPNEQFF,many,TRBV5-1,TRBD2,TRBJ2-1
TGTGCCAGCAGTTACGAACTAGCGGGAAACAATGAGCAGTTCTTC,CASSYELAGNNEQFF,many,TRBV6-5,TRBD2,TRBJ2-1
TGTGCCACCAGCAGAACTAAAGATTTGGACAGGAGCTATGGCTACACCTTC,CATSRTKDLDRSYGYTF,many,TRBV15,TRBD1,TRBJ1-2
TGCAGCGTTGAAGATGGGCGGGGGGGCCTAGAGACCCAGTACTTC,CSVEDGRGGLETQYF,few,TRBV29-1,TRBD2,TRBJ2-5
TGTGCCAGCAGCTTAGAGGCGGACAAAAACATTCAGTACTTC,CASSLEADKNIQYF,many,TRBV7-9,-,TRBJ2-4
TGTGCCATCAGTGAGCTCTCCATCCTGCAGTATTTT,CAISELSILQYF,many,TRBV10-3,-,TRBJ2-3
TGTGCCAGCAGCCAAGGACTAGCGGAAGGGGATACGCAGTATTTT,CASSQGLAEGDTQYF,-,TRBV4-2,TRBD2,TRBJ2-3